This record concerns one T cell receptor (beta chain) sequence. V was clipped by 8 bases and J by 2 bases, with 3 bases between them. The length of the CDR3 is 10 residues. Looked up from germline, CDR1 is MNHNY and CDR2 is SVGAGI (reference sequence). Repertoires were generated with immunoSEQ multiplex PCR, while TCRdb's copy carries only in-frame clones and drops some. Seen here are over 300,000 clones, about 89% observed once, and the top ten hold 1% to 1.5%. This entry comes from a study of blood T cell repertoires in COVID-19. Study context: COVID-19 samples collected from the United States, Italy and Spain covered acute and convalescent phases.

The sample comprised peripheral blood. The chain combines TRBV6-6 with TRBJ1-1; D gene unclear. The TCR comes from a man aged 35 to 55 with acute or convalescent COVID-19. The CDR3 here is CASQNTEAFF. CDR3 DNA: TGTGCCAGCCAAAACACTGAAGCTTTCTTT.